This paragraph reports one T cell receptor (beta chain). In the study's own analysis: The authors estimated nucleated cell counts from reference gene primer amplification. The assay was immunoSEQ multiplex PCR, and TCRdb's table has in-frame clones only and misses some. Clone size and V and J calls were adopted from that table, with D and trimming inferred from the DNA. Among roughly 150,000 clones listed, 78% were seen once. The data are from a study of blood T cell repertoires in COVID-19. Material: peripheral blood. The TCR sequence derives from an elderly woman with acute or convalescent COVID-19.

The CDR3 DNA reads as TGTGCCAGTAGTATGAGCGGCCTTAGCTCCTACAATGAGCAGTTCTTC. This encodes CASSMSGLSSYNEQFF. The rearrangement uses TRBV19 and TRBJ2-1; D is perhaps TRBD2 (5 bases). Trimming shortened V by 3 bases and J by 0 bases, and 12 bases separated the two germline ends. The CDR3 runs to 16 residues. The germline CDR1 and CDR2 sequences are LNHDA and SQIVND (reference sequence).